Below are 20 T cell receptor beta chains sequenced from a single sample in a study of human T cells and chemical hapten exposure. TCRdb called the RACE reads again in MiXCR, with one record for every CDR3 protein. This table holds about 30,000 distinct CDR3 sequences, 4.5% to 5.5% found once. Noted time point: healthy volunteer bleed at 6 weeks. RNA extraction used unfractionated whole blood as the source of total RNA. Sequenced: whole blood. These receptors originate from a human donor in good health. Some clones in this sample may be carry-over from other donors' samples.

This clonotype has a count of ten or more. This chain joins TRBV2 and TRBJ1-6, with TRBD1 matching over 8 bases. Trimming removed 10 bases from V and 9 bases from J; junction bases left unmatched: 14. Germline lookup yields CDR1 SNHLY and CDR2 FYNNEI. This CDR3 comprises 15 residues. CDR3 region: CATSEQDRATSPLHF. CDR3 DNA: TGTGCCACCTCCGAACAGGACAGGGCGACTTCACCCCTCCACTTT.

The table lists this clonotype with many counts. V is TRBV3-1 and J is TRBJ1-1; D is unresolved. Germline CDR1 reads LGHDT; CDR2 reads YNNKEL (reference sequence). The V gene lost 4 bases and the J gene lost 4 bases, with 19 bases spanning the gap. CDR3 length equals 16 residues. In DNA, the CDR3 is TGTGCCAGCAGCCCTTGGAATCGGGCCTCGGGCACTGAAGCTTTCTTT. Its translation: CASSPWNRASGTEAFF.

The chain carries TRBV29-1 and TRBJ2-3, with 8 bases fitting TRBD2. CDR1 is SQVTM, CDR2 ANQGSEA, per germline. The CDR3 totals 15 residues. V lost 5 bases and J lost 0; bases outside the gene matches: 7. This chain's CDR3 is CSVPTSGRSTDTQYF. Here the CDR3 DNA reads TGCAGCGTTCCAACTAGCGGCCGTAGCACAGATACGCAGTATTTT.

The sample holds many counts of this clonotype. The chain recombines TRBV2 with TRBJ2-2; D not resolved. Looked up from germline, CDR1 is SNHLY and CDR2 is FYNNEI. The CDR3 runs to 12 residues. The V gene lost 2 bases and the J gene lost 7 bases, with 5 bases spanning the gap. The CDR3 loop is CASSEFDGELFF. Written as DNA, the CDR3 is TGTGCCAGCAGTGAATTTGACGGGGAGCTGTTTTTT.

This clonotype was found a few times. This sequence joins TRBV7-2 and TRBJ2-3, with a possible D match to TRBD2 (6 bases). The CDR3 sequence is 16 residues long. V dropped 5 bases and J dropped 3 bases, with 18 bases sitting between them. Germline lookup yields CDR1 SGHTA and CDR2 FQGNSA. In DNA, the CDR3 is TGTGCCAGCAGCCTCCGTCCCGCGGGACGGACAGATACGCAGTATTTT. Translating it yields CASSLRPAGRTDTQYF.

This clonotype was found many times. V usage is TRBV7-8 and J usage is TRBJ2-7; 7 bases map to TRBD1. Losses at the gene ends were 3 bases for V and 7 bases for J; bases not matched to a gene: 12. CDR3 length: 15 amino acids. Germline CDR1 reads SGHVS; CDR2 reads FQNEAQ. The CDR3 protein is CASSFIIGGSGEQYF. The CDR3 nucleotides are TGTGCCAGCAGCTTTATCATAGGGGGCTCAGGGGAGCAGTACTTC.

This clonotype was detected only a few times. The rearrangement uses TRBV6-6 and TRBJ2-2; 7 positions match TRBD2. Trimming removed 4 bases from V and 2 bases from J; junction bases left unmatched: 1. Per germline, CDR1 MNHNY and CDR2 SVGAGI (reference sequence). CDR3 length: 14 residues. CDR3 region: CASSWTRNTGELFF. Here the CDR3 DNA reads TGTGCCAGCAGTTGGACTAGAAACACCGGGGAGCTGTTTTTT.

There are many counts of this clonotype. This chain uses TRBV28 with TRBJ1-5, with a possible D match to TRBD1 (6 bases). V was cut by 6 bases and J by 6 bases, with 12 bases left in between. Germline V lookup: CDR1 MDHEN, CDR2 SYDVKM. The length of the CDR3 is 13 residues. The CDR3 DNA is TGTGCCAGCAGGAGGACAGAAGTTCAGCCCCAGCATTTT. Translated: CASRRTEVQPQHF.

Many counts were recorded for this clonotype. The V gene is TRBV7-9, the J gene TRBJ2-6, with a weak D call TRBD1 (6 bases). This CDR3 has 19 amino acids. Germline CDR1 SEHNR, CDR2 FQNEAQ (reference sequence). V lost 3 bases and J 4 bases, leaving 22 bases between the germline ends. CDR3 protein: CASSFRALTGQAGANVLTF. CDR3 nucleotides: TGTGCCAGCAGCTTTCGAGCTCTTACAGGGCAGGCAGGGGCCAACGTCCTGACTTTC.

This clonotype was seen at least ten times. This sequence joins TRBV28 and TRBJ2-7, with TRBD1 matching 9 bases. Germline V gene data show CDR1 as MDHEN and CDR2 as SYDVKM. V gave up 10 bases and J gave up 3 bases; unmatched junction bases: 10. The CDR3 length is 14 residues. The CDR3 loop reads CATSGTGRIYEQYF. CDR3 DNA: TGTGCCACCTCGGGGACAGGGAGAATCTACGAGCAGTACTTC.

This clonotype was seen a handful of times. The V and J genes are TRBV2 and TRBJ1-4; 8 positions match TRBD1. The CDR3 contains 15 residues. V was pared by 6 bases and J by 0 bases, with 3 bases of the junction left unmatched. Germline CDR1 and CDR2: SNHLY and FYNNEI. As DNA, the CDR3 is TGTGCCAGCAGACCGACAGGGGCAACTAATGAAAAACTGTTTTTT. Amino acids: CASRPTGATNEKLFF.

About this clonotype: One end of the junction is discordant with germline, which a read error may explain. The genes are TRBV12-3 or TRBV12-4 and TRBJ2-5; D gene unclear. The CDR3 extends over 12 amino acids. This CDR3 reads CASNLVRETQYF. CDR3 DNA: TGTGCCAGCAATTTAGTCCGGGAGACCCAGTACTTC.

The table lists this clonotype with many counts. The chain joins TRBV19 to TRBJ1-6; D remains unclear. The CDR3 sequence is 15 residues long. CDR1 is LNHDA and CDR2 is SQIVND in the germline V gene (reference sequence). Trimming removed 5 bases from V and 5 bases from J, with 13 bases in between. The CDR3 bases are TGTGCCAGTAGTGCACCGACGAAAAATAATTCACCCCTCCACTTT. It is translated as CASSAPTKNNSPLHF. Using reference TRBV19 and TRBJ1-6 for the parts outside the CDR3, the full variable domain is DGGITQSPKYLFRKEGQNVTLSCEQNLNHDAMYWYRQDPGQGLRLIYYSQIVNDFQKGDIAEGYSVSREKKESFPLTVTSAQKNPTAFYLCASSAPTKNNSPLHFGNGTRLTVT.

By sample fraction, this clonotype is medium-sized. The V call is TRBV2, the J call TRBJ1-2; no reliable D call. Looked up from germline, CDR1 is SNHLY and CDR2 is FYNNEI. This CDR3 spans 13 amino acids. V was trimmed by 0 bases and J by 7 bases, leaving 9 bases between them. The CDR3 nucleotides read TGTGCCAGCAGTGAAGCGCTTACGCTTGGCTACACCTTC. Its protein product is CASSEALTLGYTF.

This clonotype was counted many times. The chain combines TRBV28 with TRBJ2-3; 8 nucleotides match TRBD2. Germline V CDR1 and CDR2: MDHEN, SYDVKM. This CDR3 contains 14 residues. V gave up 1 base and J gave up 4 bases; unmatched junction bases: 1. The chain's CDR3 is CASSLLGLADTQYF. The CDR3 region has the DNA TGTGCCAGCAGTTTATTGGGACTAGCAGATACGCAGTATTTT.

This clonotype was recorded many times. The chain carries TRBV9 and TRBJ1-1; 8 bases line up with TRBD1. CDR1 and CDR2 from the germline V gene are SGDLS and YYNGEE. The CDR3 totals 16 residues. V trimming: 0 bases; J trimming: 7 bases; junction bases outside the gene matches: 11. The DNA of the CDR3 is TGTGCCAGCAGCGTAGGCCCCTCCGGACAGGGAATTGAAGCTTTCTTT. Protein product: CASSVGPSGQGIEAFF.

This clonotype was counted at least ten times. V and J are TRBV5-1 and TRBJ1-2; possibly TRBD1 for D (5 bases). This CDR3 has 15 residues. Germline V gives CDR1 SGHRS, CDR2 YFSETQ. With 0 bases removed from V and 5 bases from J, the gap between germline ends came to 14 bases. The CDR3 protein is CASSLDQDTSYGYTF. DNA of the CDR3: TGCGCCAGCAGCTTGGACCAGGACACCTCTTATGGCTACACCTTC.

V gene TRBV5-1 combines with J gene TRBJ2-6; 7 nucleotides agree with TRBD1. The CDR3 spans 16 residues. Trimming at V came to 4 bases and at J to 1 base, leaving 5 bases not matched to a gene. The V gene's germline CDR1 is SGHRS and CDR2 YFSETQ. Here the CDR3 DNA reads TGCGCCAGCAGCGACAGGGAGAAGTCTGGGGCCAACGTCCTGACTTTC. This sequence encodes CASSDREKSGANVLTF.

The genes are TRBV2 and TRBJ1-5; D gene ambiguous. Germline lookup yields CDR1 SNHLY and CDR2 FYNNEI. This CDR3 has 13 residues. Deletions cut 4 bases from V and 4 bases from J, with 8 bases between. CDR3 sequence: CASSAGSNQPQHF. In DNA form, the CDR3 reads TGTGCCAGCAGTGCGGGGTCTAATCAGCCCCAGCATTTT.

This clonotype was seen ten or more times. J is TRBJ2-7 and V is TRBV4-3; D possibly corresponds to TRBD1 (6 bases). Germline assignment: CDR1 LGHNA and CDR2 YSLEER. This CDR3 contains 18 residues. The V end was cut by 5 bases, the J end by 0 bases, with 23 bases between. In DNA form, the CDR3 reads TGCGCCAGCAGCGAAGCTCTAAACACCGGGACATTCTCCTACGAGCAGTACTTC. Amino acid sequence: CASSEALNTGTFSYEQYF.